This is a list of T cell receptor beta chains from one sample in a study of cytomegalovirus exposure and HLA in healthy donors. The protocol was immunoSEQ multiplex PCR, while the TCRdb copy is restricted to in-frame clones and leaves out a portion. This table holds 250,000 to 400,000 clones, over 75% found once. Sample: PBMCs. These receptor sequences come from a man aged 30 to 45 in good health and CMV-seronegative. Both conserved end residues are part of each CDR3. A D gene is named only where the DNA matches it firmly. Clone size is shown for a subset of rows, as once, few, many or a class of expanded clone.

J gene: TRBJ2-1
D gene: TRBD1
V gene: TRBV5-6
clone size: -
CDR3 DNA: TGTGCCAGCAGCGTGCCGTTACAGGGGTACAATGAGCAGTTCTTC
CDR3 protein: CASSVPLQGYNEQFF

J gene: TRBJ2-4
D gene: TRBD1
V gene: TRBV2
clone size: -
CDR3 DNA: TGTGCCAGCAGTACCGGGACAGGGGCCAAAAACATTCAGTACTTC
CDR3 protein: CASSTGTGAKNIQYF

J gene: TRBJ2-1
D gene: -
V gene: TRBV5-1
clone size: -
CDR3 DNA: TGCGCCAGCAGCCCATTCGGCGGGGTGAGCTCCTACAATGAGCAGTTCTTC
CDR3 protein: CASSPFGGVSSYNEQFF

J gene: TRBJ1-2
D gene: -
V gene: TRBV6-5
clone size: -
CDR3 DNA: TGTGCCAGCAGTCAGGGGTACTATGGCTACACCTTC
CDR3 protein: CASSQGYYGYTF

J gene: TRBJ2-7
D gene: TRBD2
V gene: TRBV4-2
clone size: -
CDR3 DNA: TGTGCCAGCAGCCAAGAGACTAGCGGGGGACTCTACGAGCAGTACTTC
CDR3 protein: CASSQETSGGLYEQYF

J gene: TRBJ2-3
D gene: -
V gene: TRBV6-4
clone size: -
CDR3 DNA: TGTGCCAGCAGACCCGGGACAACCGACACAGATACGCAGTATTTT
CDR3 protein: CASRPGTTDTDTQYF

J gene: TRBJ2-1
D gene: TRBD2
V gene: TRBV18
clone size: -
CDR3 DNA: TGTGCCAGCTCACCACAACTAGCGGGAGGACGAAATGAGCAGTTCTTC
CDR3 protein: CASSPQLAGGRNEQFF

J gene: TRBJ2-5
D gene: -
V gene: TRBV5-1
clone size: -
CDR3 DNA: TGCGCCAGCAGCATGTTATTAGCGAACCGTGAGACCCAGTACTTC
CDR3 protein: CASSMLLANRETQYF

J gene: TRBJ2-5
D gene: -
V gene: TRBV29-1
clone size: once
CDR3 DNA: TGCAGCGTTGAAGCCCCTAACCAAGAGACCCAGTACTTC
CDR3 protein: CSVEAPNQETQYF

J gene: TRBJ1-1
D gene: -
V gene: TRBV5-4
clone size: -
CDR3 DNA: TGTGCCAGCAGCTTGGACGGGGGGCAAAGCGCTGAAGCTTTCTTT
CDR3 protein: CASSLDGGQSAEAFF

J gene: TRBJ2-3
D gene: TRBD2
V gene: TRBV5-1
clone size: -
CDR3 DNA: TGCGCCAGCAGCTTGGACCCCGCGGGGGTTGATACGCAGTATTTT
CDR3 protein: CASSLDPAGVDTQYF

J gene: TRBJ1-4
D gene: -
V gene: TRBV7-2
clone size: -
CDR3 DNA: TGTGCCAGCAGCTTAGAAGGGGGACGGCGAGGAGAACTGTTTTTT
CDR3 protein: CASSLEGGRRGELFF

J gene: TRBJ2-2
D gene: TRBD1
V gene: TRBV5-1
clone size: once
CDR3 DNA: TGCGCCAGCAGCTTGTTCGAGACAGGGGCGTTGTGGGAGCTGTTTTTT
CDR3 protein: CASSLFETGALWELFF

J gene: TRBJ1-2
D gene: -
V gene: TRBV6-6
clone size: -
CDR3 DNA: TGTGCCAGCAGCCCAGCAGGGCCAATGGATGGCTACACCTTC
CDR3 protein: CASSPAGPMDGYTF

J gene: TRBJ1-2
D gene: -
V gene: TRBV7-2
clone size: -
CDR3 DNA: TGTGCCAGCAGCCCTACAGGGTTAAACTATGGCTACACCTTC
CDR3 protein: CASSPTGLNYGYTF

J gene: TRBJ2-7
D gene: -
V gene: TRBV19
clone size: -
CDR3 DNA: TGTGCCAGTAGACGTGGTGGGGCGGAATACGAGCAGTACTTC
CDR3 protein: CASRRGGAEYEQYF

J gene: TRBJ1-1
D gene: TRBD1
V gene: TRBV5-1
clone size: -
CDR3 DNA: TGCGCCAGCAGCTTGGAGGACAGGGAAGTCGGTGAAGCTTTCTTT
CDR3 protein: CASSLEDREVGEAFF

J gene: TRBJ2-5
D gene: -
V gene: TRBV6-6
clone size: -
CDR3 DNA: TGTGCCAGCAGTTACCCCGGGGATTCAGAGACCCAGTACTTC
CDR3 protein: CASSYPGDSETQYF

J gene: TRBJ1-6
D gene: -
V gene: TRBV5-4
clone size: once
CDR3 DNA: TGTGCCAGCAGCCCTCCGGGGGGTGGTAATTCACCCCTCCACTTT
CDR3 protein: CASSPPGGGNSPLHF

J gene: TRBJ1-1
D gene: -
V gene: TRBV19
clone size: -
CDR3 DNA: TGTGCCAGTAGGCTCCGGGACTCCTCAAAGAGCACTGAAGCTTTCTTT
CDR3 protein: CASRLRDSSKSTEAFF

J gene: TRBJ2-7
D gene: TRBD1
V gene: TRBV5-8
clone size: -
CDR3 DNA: TGTGCCAGCAGCCCGGGGACAGGGCCCTCTTACGAGCAGTACTTC
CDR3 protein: CASSPGTGPSYEQYF

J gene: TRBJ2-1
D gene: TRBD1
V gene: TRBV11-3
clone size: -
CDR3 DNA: TGTGCCAGCAGCATCCGGGACAGGGAGATCAATGAGCAGTTCTTC
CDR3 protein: CASSIRDREINEQFF